This TCR beta chain was captured by sequencing in a study of cytomegalovirus exposure and HLA in healthy donors. General study points: A list of approximately 160 TCR beta chains associated with cytomegalovirus was given.

This clone has a handful of counts. Antigen: not known. Method: immunoSEQ multiplex PCR; TCRdb's copy keeps in-frame clones and lacks some. The sample has about 120,000 clones, about 84% seen once. The CDR3 is 13 residues long. The V gene lost 2 bases and the J gene lost 6 bases, with 11 bases spanning the gap. Looked up from germline, CDR1 is KGHSH and CDR2 is LQKENI. V usage is TRBV18 and J usage is TRBJ2-7; D unclear. The sample comprised PBMCs. The origin of this receptor is a woman under 40 in good health and CMV-seronegative. CDR3 nucleotide sequence: TGTGCCAGCTCACCATGCCCCGGGTGCGAGCAGTACTTC. This encodes CASSPCPGCEQYF.